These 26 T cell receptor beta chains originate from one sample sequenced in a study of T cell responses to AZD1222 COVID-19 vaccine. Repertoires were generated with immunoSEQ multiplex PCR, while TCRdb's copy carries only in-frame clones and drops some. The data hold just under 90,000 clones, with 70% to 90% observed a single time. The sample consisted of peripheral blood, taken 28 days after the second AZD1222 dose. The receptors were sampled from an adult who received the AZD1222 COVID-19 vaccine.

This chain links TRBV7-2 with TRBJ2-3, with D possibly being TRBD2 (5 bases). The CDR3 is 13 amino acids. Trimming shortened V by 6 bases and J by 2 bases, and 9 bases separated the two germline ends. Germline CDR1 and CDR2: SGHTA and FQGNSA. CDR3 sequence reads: CASSLGVTDTQYF. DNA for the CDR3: TGTGCCAGCAGTCTCGGGGTCACAGATACGCAGTATTTT.

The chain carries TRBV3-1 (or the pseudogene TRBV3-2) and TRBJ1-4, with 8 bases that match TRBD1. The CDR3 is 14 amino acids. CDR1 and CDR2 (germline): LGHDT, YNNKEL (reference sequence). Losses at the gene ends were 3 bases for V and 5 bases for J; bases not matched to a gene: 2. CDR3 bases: TGTGCCAGCAGCCACCAGGGGGCAAATGAAAAACTGTTTTTT. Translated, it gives CASSHQGANEKLFF.

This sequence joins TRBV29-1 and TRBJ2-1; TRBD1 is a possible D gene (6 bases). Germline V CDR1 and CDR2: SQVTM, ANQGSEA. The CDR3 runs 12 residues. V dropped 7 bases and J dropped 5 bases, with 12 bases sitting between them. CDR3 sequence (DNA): TGCAGCGCAAACAGGGTTAACAATGAGCAGTTCTTC. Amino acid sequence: CSANRVNNEQFF.

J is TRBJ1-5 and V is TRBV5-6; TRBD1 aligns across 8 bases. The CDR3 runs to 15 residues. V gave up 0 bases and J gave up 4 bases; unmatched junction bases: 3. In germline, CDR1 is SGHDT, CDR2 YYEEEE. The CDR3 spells CASSLAGTGNQPQHF. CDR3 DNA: TGTGCCAGCAGCTTGGCGGGGACAGGAAATCAGCCCCAGCATTTT.

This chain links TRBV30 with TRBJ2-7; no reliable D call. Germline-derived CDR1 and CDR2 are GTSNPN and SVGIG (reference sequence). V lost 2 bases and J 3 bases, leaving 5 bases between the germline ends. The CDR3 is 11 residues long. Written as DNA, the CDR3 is TGTGCCTGGAGTTCTGGCTACGAGCAGTACTTC. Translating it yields CAWSSGYEQYF.

The CDR3 DNA reads as TGTGCCAGCAGCCAAGAAGGGGGTTTGTACACTGAAGCTTTCTTT. Translated, it gives CASSQEGGLYTEAFF. This rearrangement joins TRBV3-1 (or the pseudogene TRBV3-2) to TRBJ1-1; possibly TRBD1 for D (6 bases). V gave up 0 bases and J gave up 3 bases, with 11 bases separating them. CDR3 length equals 15 residues. Germline assignment: CDR1 LGHDT and CDR2 YNNKEL (reference sequence).

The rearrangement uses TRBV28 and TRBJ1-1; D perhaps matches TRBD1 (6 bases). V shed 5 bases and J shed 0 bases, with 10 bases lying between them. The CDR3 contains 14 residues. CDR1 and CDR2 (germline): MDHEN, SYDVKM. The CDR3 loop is CASSEGGMNTEAFF. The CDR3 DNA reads TGTGCCAGCAGTGAAGGGGGGATGAACACTGAAGCTTTCTTT. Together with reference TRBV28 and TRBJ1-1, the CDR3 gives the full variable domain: DVKVTQSSRYLVKRTGEKVFLECVQDMDHENMFWYRQDPGLGLRLIYFSYDVKMKEKGDIPEGYSVSREKKERFSLILESASTNQTSMYLCASSEGGMNTEAFFGQGTRLTVV.

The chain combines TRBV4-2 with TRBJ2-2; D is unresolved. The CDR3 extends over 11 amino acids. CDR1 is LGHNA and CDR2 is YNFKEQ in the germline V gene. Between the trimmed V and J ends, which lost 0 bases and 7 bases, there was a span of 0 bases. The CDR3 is CASSQDGELFF. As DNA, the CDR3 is TGTGCCAGCAGCCAAGACGGGGAGCTGTTTTTT.

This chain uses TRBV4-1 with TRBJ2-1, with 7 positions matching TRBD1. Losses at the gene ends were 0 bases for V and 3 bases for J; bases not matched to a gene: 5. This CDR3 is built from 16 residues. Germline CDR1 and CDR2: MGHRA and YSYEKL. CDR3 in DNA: TGCGCCAGCAGCCAAGAGGTCAGGGGGAGCTACAATGAGCAGTTCTTC. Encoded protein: CASSQEVRGSYNEQFF.

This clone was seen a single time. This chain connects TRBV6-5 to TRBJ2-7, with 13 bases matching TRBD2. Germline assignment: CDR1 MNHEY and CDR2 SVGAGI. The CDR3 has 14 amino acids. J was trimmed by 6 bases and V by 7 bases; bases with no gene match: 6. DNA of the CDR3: TGTGCCAGCACCCGAAGGACTAGCGGGAGCGAGCAGTACTTC. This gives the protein CASTRRTSGSEQYF.

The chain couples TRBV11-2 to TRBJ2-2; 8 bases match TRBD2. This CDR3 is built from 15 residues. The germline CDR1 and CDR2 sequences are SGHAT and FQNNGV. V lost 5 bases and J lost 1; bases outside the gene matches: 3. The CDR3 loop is CASSPLAGNTGELFF. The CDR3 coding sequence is TGTGCCAGCAGCCCGCTAGCGGGGAACACCGGGGAGCTGTTTTTT. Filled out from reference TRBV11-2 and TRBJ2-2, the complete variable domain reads EAGVAQSPRYKIIEKRQSVAFWCNPISGHATLYWYQQILGQGPKLLIQFQNNGVVDDSQLPKDRFSAERLKGVDSTLKIQPAKLEDSAVYLCASSPLAGNTGELFFGEGSRLTVL.

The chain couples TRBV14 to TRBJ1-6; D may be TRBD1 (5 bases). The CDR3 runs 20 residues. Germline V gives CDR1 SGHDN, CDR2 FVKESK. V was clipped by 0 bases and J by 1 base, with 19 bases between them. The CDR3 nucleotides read TGTGCCAGCAGCCAAGATAGACAGATCGCAGGGTCATCCTATAATTCACCCCTCCACTTT. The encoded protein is CASSQDRQIAGSSYNSPLHF.

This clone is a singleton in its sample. The CDR3 loop reads CASSSPGGNYGYTF. The CDR3 DNA follows: TGTGCCAGCAGCTCACCAGGGGGAAACTATGGCTACACCTTC. V is TRBV5-4 and J is TRBJ1-2; 7 bases align to TRBD1. The CDR3 is 14 amino acids. Germline V lookup: CDR1 SGHNT, CDR2 YYREEE (reference sequence). The junction had 4 bases not matched to a gene; V was cut back by 3 bases and J by 2 bases.

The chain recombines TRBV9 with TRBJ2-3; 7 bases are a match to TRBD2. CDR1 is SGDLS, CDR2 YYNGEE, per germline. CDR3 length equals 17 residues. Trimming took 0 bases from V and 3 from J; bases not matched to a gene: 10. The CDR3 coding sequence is TGTGCCAGCAGCGTAGGGGAGGGAGTATTGGGGACAGATACGCAGTATTTT. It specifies CASSVGEGVLGTDTQYF.

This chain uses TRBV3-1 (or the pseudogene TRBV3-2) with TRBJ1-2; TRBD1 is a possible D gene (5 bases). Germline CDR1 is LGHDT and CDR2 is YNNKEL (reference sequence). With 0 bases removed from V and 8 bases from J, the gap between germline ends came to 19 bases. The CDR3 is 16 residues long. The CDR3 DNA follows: TGTGCCAGCAGCCAAGATGGAGCAGGGAGGGTAAGAGGCTACACCTTC. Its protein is CASSQDGAGRVRGYTF.

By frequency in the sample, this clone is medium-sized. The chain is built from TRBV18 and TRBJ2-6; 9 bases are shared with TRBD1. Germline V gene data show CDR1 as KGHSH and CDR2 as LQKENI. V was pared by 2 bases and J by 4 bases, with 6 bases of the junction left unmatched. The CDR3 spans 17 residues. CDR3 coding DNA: TGTGCCAGCTCACCAGTGGGACAGGGAGAAGGGGCCAACGTCCTGACTTTC. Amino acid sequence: CASSPVGQGEGANVLTF.

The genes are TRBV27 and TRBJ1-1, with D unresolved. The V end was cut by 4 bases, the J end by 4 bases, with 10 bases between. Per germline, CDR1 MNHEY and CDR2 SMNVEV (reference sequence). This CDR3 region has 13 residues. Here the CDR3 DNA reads TGTGCCAGCAGTTGGGGATTCGGCACTGAAGCTTTCTTT. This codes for CASSWGFGTEAFF.

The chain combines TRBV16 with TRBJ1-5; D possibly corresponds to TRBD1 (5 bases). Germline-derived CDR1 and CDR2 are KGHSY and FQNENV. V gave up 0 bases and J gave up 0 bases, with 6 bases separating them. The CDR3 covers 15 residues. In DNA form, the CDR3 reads TGTGCCAGCAGCCAATCCAGGGCTAGCAATCAGCCCCAGCATTTT. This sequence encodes CASSQSRASNQPQHF.

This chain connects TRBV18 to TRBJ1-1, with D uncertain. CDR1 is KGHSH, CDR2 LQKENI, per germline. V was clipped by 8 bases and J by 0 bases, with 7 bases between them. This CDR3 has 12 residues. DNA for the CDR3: TGTGCCAGCCTTAAATTGAACACTGAAGCTTTCTTT. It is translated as CASLKLNTEAFF.

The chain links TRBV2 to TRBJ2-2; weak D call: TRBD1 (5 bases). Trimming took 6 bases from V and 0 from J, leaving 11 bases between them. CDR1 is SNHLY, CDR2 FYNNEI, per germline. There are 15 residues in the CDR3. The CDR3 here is CASRPTDANTGELFF. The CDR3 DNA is TGTGCCAGCAGGCCGACAGACGCGAACACCGGGGAGCTGTTTTTT.

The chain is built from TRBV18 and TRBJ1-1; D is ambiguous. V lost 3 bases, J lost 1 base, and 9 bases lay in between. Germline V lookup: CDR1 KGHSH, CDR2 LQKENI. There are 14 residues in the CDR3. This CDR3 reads CASSPGLRNTEAFF. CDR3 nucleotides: TGTGCCAGCTCACCCGGATTGAGGAACACTGAAGCTTTCTTT.

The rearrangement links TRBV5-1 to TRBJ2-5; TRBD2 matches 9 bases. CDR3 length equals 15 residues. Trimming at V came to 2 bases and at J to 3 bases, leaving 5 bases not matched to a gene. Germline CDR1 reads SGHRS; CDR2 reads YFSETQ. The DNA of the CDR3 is TGCGCCAGCAGCTTTCTAGCGGGGACTGAAGAGACCCAGTACTTC. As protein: CASSFLAGTEETQYF.

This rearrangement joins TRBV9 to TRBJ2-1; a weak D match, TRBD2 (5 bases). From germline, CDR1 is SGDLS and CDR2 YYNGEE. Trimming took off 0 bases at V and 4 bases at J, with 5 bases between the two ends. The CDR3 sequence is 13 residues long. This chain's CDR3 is CASSVGRYNEQFF. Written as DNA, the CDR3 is TGTGCCAGCAGCGTAGGGAGGTACAATGAGCAGTTCTTC.

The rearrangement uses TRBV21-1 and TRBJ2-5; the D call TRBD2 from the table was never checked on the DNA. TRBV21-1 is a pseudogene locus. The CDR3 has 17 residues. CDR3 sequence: CASSKAGLAGDQETQYF. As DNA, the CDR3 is TGTGCCAGCAGCAAAGCCGGACTAGCGGGGGACCAAGAGACCCAGTACTTC.

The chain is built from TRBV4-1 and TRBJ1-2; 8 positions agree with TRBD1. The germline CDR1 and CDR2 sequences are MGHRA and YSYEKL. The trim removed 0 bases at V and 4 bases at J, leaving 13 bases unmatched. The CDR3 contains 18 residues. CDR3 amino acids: CASSQDGGTGSLSYGYTF. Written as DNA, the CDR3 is TGCGCCAGCAGCCAAGATGGAGGGACAGGAAGTCTAAGCTATGGCTACACCTTC.

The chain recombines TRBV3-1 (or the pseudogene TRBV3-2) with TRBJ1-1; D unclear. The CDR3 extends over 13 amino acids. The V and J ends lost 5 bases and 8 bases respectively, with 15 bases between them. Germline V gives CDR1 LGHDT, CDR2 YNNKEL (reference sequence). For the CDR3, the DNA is TGTGCCAGCAGCTCGGTAACGGTATCCGAAGCTTTCTTT. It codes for CASSSVTVSEAFF.